The 24 T cell receptor beta chains below come from one sample, sequenced in a study of T cells after yellow fever vaccination. TCRdb called the 5' RACE reads again in MiXCR, with one record for every CDR3 protein. The sample records 500,000 to 650,000 distinct CDR3 sequences, approximately 13% being singletons. This sample comprised PBMCs, obtained on the day of the yellow fever booster vaccination. All receptors derive from a man aged 25-40 years who received the YFV17D yellow fever vaccine.

This clonotype was detected ten times or more. An end of the junction differs from the germline gene, which may be a read error. V usage is TRBV7-2 and J usage is TRBJ2-5; 11 nucleotides line up with TRBD2. The CDR3 contains 14 residues. CDR1 and CDR2 (germline): SGHTA, FQGNSA. Here the CDR3 reads CASSIAGGQKTQYF. In DNA form, the CDR3 reads TGTGCCAGCAGCATAGCGGGAGGGCAGAAGACCCAGTACTTC. The variable domain in full, completed from reference TRBV7-2 and TRBJ2-5, reads GAGVSQSPSNKVTEKGKDVELRCDPISGHTALYWYRQSLGQGLEFLIYFQGNSAPDKSGLPSDRFSAERTGGSVSTLTIQRTQQEDSAVYLCASSIAGGQKTQYFGPGTRLLVL.

This clonotype turned up a few times. V and J are TRBV19 and TRBJ2-1; 11 bases map to TRBD1. The V gene end was trimmed by 4 bases and the J gene end by 0 bases; junction bases not matched to a gene: 14. The length of the CDR3 is 20 residues. CDR1 is LNHDA and CDR2 is SQIVND in the germline V gene (reference sequence). The CDR3 here is CASSTDRGLPWGVSYNEQFF. The CDR3 DNA reads as TGTGCCAGTAGTACGGACAGGGGGCTTCCCTGGGGGGTCTCCTACAATGAGCAGTTCTTC.

A note on this clonotype: A much larger clone differs by one base, so this may be a read error. The chain links TRBV7-8 to TRBJ2-7; D unclear. The length of the CDR3 is 14 residues. CDR1 and CDR2 (germline): SGHVS, FQNEAQ. The CDR3 bases are TGTGCCAGCAACCCCTCGAGAGGTGGCTACGAGCAGAACTTC. Amino acids: CASNPSRGGYEQNF.

This clonotype was detected only a few times. This chain uses TRBV15 with TRBJ2-3; possibly TRBD1 for D (6 bases). Germline V lookup: CDR1 LNHNV, CDR2 YYDKDF (reference sequence). Trimming left V 5 bases short and J 5 bases short, with 11 bases between. This CDR3 comprises 13 residues. The CDR3, as DNA: TGTGCCACCAGCGTTGGGACATTAGATACGCAGTATTTT. This encodes CATSVGTLDTQYF.

This clonotype was observed a few times. The chain has TRBV20-1 and TRBJ1-1, with D uncertain. Trimming pared 0 bases from V and 4 bases from J, leaving 6 bases between. CDR1 and CDR2 from the germline V gene are DFQATT and SNEGSKA (reference sequence). CDR3 size: 12 residues. CDR3 DNA: TGCAGTGCTAGAGAAGGTCCCACTGAAGCTTTCTTT. Translation: CSAREGPTEAFF.

This clonotype has a handful of counts. The rearrangement links TRBV15 to TRBJ2-1; 8 nucleotides line up with TRBD2. The CDR3 is made up of 16 amino acids. Per the germline V gene, CDR1 is LNHNV and CDR2 is YYDKDF (reference sequence). The V segment lost 1 base and the J segment 8 bases; nucleotides outside the gene matches: 10. This CDR3 reads CATSRGSSGSGYEQFF. The CDR3 DNA is TGTGCCACCAGCAGAGGTTCAAGCGGGAGCGGCTATGAGCAGTTCTTC. Drawing the rest from reference TRBV15 and TRBJ2-1, the complete variable domain is DAMVIQNPRYQVTQFGKPVTLSCSQTLNHNVMYWYQQKSSQAPKLLFHYYDKDFNNEADTPDNFQSRRPNTSFCFLDIRSPGLGDTAMYLCATSRGSSGSGYEQFFGPGTRLTVL.

This clonotype occurred a few times. The chain couples TRBV5-1 to TRBJ2-7, with D perhaps being TRBD1 or TRBD2 (6 bases each). The CDR3 contains 14 residues. Germline CDR1 and CDR2: SGHRS and YFSETQ. The V end was cut by 3 bases, the J end by 6 bases, with 16 bases between. The CDR3 region is CASSSGGVAGEQYF. The CDR3 DNA is TGCGCCAGCAGCTCCGGGGGCGTGGCCGGCGAGCAGTACTTC.

This clonotype came up a few times. Here the CDR3 DNA reads TGTGCCAGCGGACAGGGGTTACCCTACGAGCAGTACTTC. Its translation: CASGQGLPYEQYF. The rearrangement uses TRBV28 and TRBJ2-7, with TRBD1 matching over 9 bases. The CDR3 is made up of 13 amino acids. Losses at the gene ends were 8 bases for V and 2 bases for J; bases not matched to a gene: 4. Looked up from germline, CDR1 is MDHEN and CDR2 is SYDVKM.

The chain recombines TRBV10-3 with TRBJ2-7; tentatively, D is TRBD1 (6 bases). Germline V CDR1 and CDR2: ENHRY, SYGVKD. The CDR3 length is 13 residues. V was cut by 6 bases and J by 5 bases, with 14 bases left in between. CDR3 sequence reads: CAISPRGSNEQYF. The CDR3 DNA reads as TGTGCCATCAGCCCCAGGGGTTCTAACGAGCAGTACTTC.

This clonotype was seen more than once but under ten times. The chain couples TRBV7-8 to TRBJ2-3; D is ambiguous. V was cut by 7 bases and J by 1 base, with 6 bases left in between. The CDR3 covers 12 residues. The germline gives CDR1 SGHVS, CDR2 FQNEAQ. The CDR3 sequence is CASNRGTDTQYF. DNA of the CDR3: TGTGCCAGCAATAGGGGCACAGATACGCAGTATTTT.

J is TRBJ2-6 and V is TRBV6-2 or TRBV6-3, with 12 bases aligning to TRBD2. The germline CDR1 and CDR2 sequences are MNHEY and SVGEGT. V trimming: 1 base; J trimming: 2 bases; junction bases outside the gene matches: 12. The CDR3 loop spans 21 amino acids. The CDR3 reads CASSYLGATSGSSTGANVLTF. The CDR3 coding sequence is TGTGCCAGCAGTTACTTAGGGGCGACTAGCGGGAGCTCGACTGGGGCCAACGTCCTGACTTTC.

This clonotype was observed a handful of times. A junction end diverges from the germline sequence, so it may reflect a read error. This chain uses TRBV20-1 with TRBJ1-5, with unresolved D. CDR3 length equals 16 residues. Germline CDR1 is DFQATT and CDR2 is SNEGSKA (reference sequence). The CDR3 region has the DNA TGCTGTGCTAGAGATCTGAGGGAGTGGAGCAATCAGCCCCAGCATTTT. Its protein product is CCARDLREWSNQPQHF.

This clonotype was picked up a small number of times. V is TRBV5-1 and J is TRBJ2-7; 10 nucleotides match TRBD2. CDR1 is SGHRS and CDR2 is YFSETQ in the germline V gene. With 1 base clipped from V and 6 bases from J, the junction kept 7 bases outside the gene matches. This CDR3 region has 15 residues. The CDR3 loop is CASSLPAGGAPEQYF. In nucleotides, the CDR3 is TGCGCCAGCAGCTTGCCAGCGGGAGGGGCCCCCGAGCAGTACTTC.

The chain combines TRBV12-3 or TRBV12-4 with TRBJ2-2, with 8 nucleotides matching TRBD1. This CDR3 is 15 amino acids long. The J segment lost 7 bases and the V segment lost 3 bases, leaving 7 bases of the junction unmatched. The CDR3 loop is CASSLGSGGGGELFF. The CDR3 DNA reads TGTGCCAGCAGTTTGGGTTCAGGGGGCGGCGGGGAGCTGTTTTTT.

This clonotype has more than one count but fewer than ten. The genes are TRBV11-2 and TRBJ1-5; no definite D call. The CDR3 is 12 amino acids. V lost 11 bases, J lost 2 bases, and 10 bases lay in between. CDR1 is SGHAT, CDR2 FQNNGV, per germline. The CDR3 DNA reads TGTGCCGGGCGACGAGGCAATCAGCCCCAGCATTTT. Protein product: CAGRRGNQPQHF.

The table lists this clonotype with many counts. The V gene is TRBV7-2, the J gene TRBJ2-2, with 9 nucleotides matching TRBD2. The length of the CDR3 is 15 residues. CDR1 is SGHTA and CDR2 is FQGNSA in the germline V gene. V gave up 5 bases and J gave up 7 bases; unmatched junction bases: 8. This CDR3 reads CASSPPGLANGELFF. CDR3 in DNA: TGTGCCAGCAGCCCCCCCGGACTAGCGAACGGGGAGCTGTTTTTT.

There are a few counts of this clonotype. This chain links TRBV19 with TRBJ1-2; unclear D gene. This CDR3 contains 12 residues. Germline V CDR1 and CDR2: LNHDA, SQIVND (reference sequence). Between the trimmed V and J ends, which lost 6 bases and 4 bases, there was a span of 9 bases. CDR3: CASSEIGYGYTF. CDR3 nucleotides: TGTGCCAGTAGCGAAATCGGCTATGGCTACACCTTC.

V and J are TRBV24-1 and TRBJ1-2, with TRBD1 as a possible D gene (5 bases). Per the germline V gene, CDR1 is KGHDR and CDR2 is SFDVKD. The V end lost 9 bases, the J end lost 1 base, and 8 bases lay between the germline ends. The CDR3 totals 12 residues. The CDR3 reads CATGTDNYGYTF. Here the CDR3 DNA reads TGTGCCACCGGGACCGATAACTATGGCTACACCTTC.

This rearrangement joins TRBV19 to TRBJ2-1; D not certain. The CDR3 is 13 residues long. V was cut by 3 bases and J by 3 bases, with 6 bases left in between. CDR1 and CDR2 (germline): LNHDA, SQIVND (reference sequence). CDR3 in amino acids: CASSMRNYNEQFF. The CDR3 DNA sequence: TGTGCCAGTAGTATGAGGAACTACAATGAGCAGTTCTTC.

This clonotype was seen repeatedly, ten times or more. The V and J genes are TRBV5-1 and TRBJ2-7, with D unclear. Trimming left V 0 bases short and J 2 bases short, with 6 bases between. This CDR3 comprises 13 residues. Germline V gene data show CDR1 as SGHRS and CDR2 as YFSETQ. CDR3 sequence reads: CASSLVGPYEQYF. CDR3 sequence (DNA): TGCGCCAGCAGCTTGGTCGGCCCCTACGAGCAGTACTTC.

This clonotype was counted at least ten times. V usage is TRBV7-2 and J usage is TRBJ2-3; D unresolved. From germline, CDR1 is SGHTA and CDR2 FQGNSA. Trimming took 3 bases from V and 6 from J, leaving 10 bases between them. This CDR3 region has 13 residues. CDR3 in DNA: TGTGCCAGCAGCTTGGGCCTGGCTGATACGCAGTATTTT. Translated, it gives CASSLGLADTQYF. Combining the CDR3 with reference TRBV7-2 and TRBJ2-3 gives the whole variable domain GAGVSQSPSNKVTEKGKDVELRCDPISGHTALYWYRQSLGQGLEFLIYFQGNSAPDKSGLPSDRFSAERTGGSVSTLTIQRTQQEDSAVYLCASSLGLADTQYFGPGTRLTVL.

This clonotype was picked up many times. The chain recombines TRBV29-1 with TRBJ2-7; 8 positions agree with TRBD2. The V gene's germline CDR1 is SQVTM and CDR2 ANQGSEA. V trimming: 7 bases; J trimming: 6 bases; junction bases outside the gene matches: 14. This CDR3 region has 14 residues. The CDR3 loop is CSAKTGLGATEQYF. DNA for the CDR3: TGCAGCGCAAAAACGGGACTAGGAGCGACCGAGCAGTACTTC.

The chain uses TRBV11-2 and TRBJ2-5; possible D gene TRBD1, 6 bases. The CDR3 spans 16 residues. V gave up 1 base and J gave up 2 bases, with 14 bases separating them. Germline V gene lookup returns CDR1 SGHAT and CDR2 FQNNGV. The CDR3 loop reads CASSLGWTDFQETQYF. The DNA for the CDR3 is TGTGCCAGCAGCTTAGGGTGGACAGACTTTCAAGAGACCCAGTACTTC.

This clonotype came up many times. This sequence joins TRBV7-2 and TRBJ2-1; D not certain. The germline gives CDR1 SGHTA, CDR2 FQGNSA. The V end was cut by 4 bases, the J end by 4 bases, with 5 bases between. The CDR3 has 12 residues. The CDR3: CASSSLYNEQFF. The CDR3 DNA follows: TGTGCCAGCAGCTCCCTATACAATGAGCAGTTCTTC.